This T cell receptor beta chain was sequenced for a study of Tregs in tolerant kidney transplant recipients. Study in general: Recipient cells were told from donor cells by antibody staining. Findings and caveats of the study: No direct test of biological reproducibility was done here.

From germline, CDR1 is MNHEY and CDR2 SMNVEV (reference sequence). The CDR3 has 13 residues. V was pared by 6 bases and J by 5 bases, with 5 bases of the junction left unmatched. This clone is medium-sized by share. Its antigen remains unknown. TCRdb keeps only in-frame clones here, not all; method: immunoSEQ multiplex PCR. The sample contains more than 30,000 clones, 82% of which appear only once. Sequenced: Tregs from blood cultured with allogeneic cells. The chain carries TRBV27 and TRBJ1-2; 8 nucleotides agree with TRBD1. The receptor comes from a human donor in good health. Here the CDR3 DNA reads TGTGCCAGCAGCAGACAGGGGAATTATGGCTACACCTTC. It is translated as CASSRQGNYGYTF.